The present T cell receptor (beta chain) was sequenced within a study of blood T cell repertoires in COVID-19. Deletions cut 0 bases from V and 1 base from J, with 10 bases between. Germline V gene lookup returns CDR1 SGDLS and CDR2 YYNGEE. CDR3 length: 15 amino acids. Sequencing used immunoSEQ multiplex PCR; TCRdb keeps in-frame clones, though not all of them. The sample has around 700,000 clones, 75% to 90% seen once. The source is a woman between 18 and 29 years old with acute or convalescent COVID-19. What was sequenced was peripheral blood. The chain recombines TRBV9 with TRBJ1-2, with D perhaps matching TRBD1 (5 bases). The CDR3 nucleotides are TGTGCCAGCAGCGTAGAGGGGCACGATAACTATGGCTACACCTTC. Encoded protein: CASSVEGHDNYGYTF.